The 30 T cell receptor beta chains presented below share a single source sample, sequenced in a study of blood T cell repertoires in COVID-19. Sequenced by immunoSEQ multiplex PCR; TCRdb stores in-frame clones only, minus some. The sample includes about 76,000 clones, over 85% of them seen just once. The sequencing sample was made of peripheral blood. The receptors stem from a human donor in a cohort sampled during active COVID-19.

This clone occurred a few times. The CDR3 reads CAWSVSGDQPQHF. The CDR3 nucleotides are TGTGCCTGGAGTGTATCGGGGGATCAGCCCCAGCATTTT. This rearrangement joins TRBV30 to TRBJ1-5; TRBD1 is a possible D gene (5 bases). This CDR3 spans 13 amino acids. In germline, CDR1 is GTSNPN, CDR2 SVGIG (reference sequence). V lost 0 bases and J 5 bases, leaving 8 bases between the germline ends.

The J gene is TRBJ2-7, the V gene TRBV27; 7 bases fit TRBD1. Trimming at V came to 6 bases and at J to 2 bases, leaving 4 bases not matched to a gene. The CDR3 has 13 amino acids. CDR1 and CDR2 (germline): MNHEY, SMNVEV (reference sequence). This CDR3 is CASRDRKTYEQYF. CDR3 sequence (DNA): TGTGCCAGCAGGGACAGGAAAACCTACGAGCAGTACTTC.

This chain uses TRBV18 with TRBJ2-3; the match to TRBD2 covers 11 bases. V dropped 5 bases and J dropped 5; count of bases not matched to a gene: 0. The CDR3 runs to 13 residues. Germline values: CDR1 KGHSH, CDR2 LQKENI. The CDR3 loop reads CASSTSGRDTQYF. In nucleotides, the CDR3 is TGTGCCAGCTCAACTAGCGGGAGAGATACGCAGTATTTT.

DNA for the CDR3: TGTGCCAGCAGTTACTCGGCAGGGCCCAATGAGCAGTTCTTC. This codes for CASSYSAGPNEQFF. This chain connects TRBV6-5 to TRBJ2-1, with D possibly matching TRBD1 (5 bases). This CDR3 spans 14 amino acids. The germline CDR1 and CDR2 sequences are MNHEY and SVGAGI. V was cut by 0 bases and J by 6 bases, with 9 bases left in between.

This clone showed up just once. The V and J genes are TRBV19 and TRBJ2-7; D is perhaps TRBD2 (5 bases). The V end was cut by 5 bases, the J end by 3 bases, with 11 bases between. This CDR3 contains 13 residues. Germline V CDR1 and CDR2: LNHDA, SQIVND (reference sequence). As DNA, the CDR3 is TGTGCCAGTAGTCCCGGGGTGGACTACGAGCAGTACTTC. As protein: CASSPGVDYEQYF.

Only one count was recorded for this clone. As DNA, the CDR3 is TGTGCCAGCAGCTTATTTGTGACTAGCGGGATGATCGCGGGTGGAGAGCAGTTCTTC. Translated, it gives CASSLFVTSGMIAGGEQFF. This sequence joins TRBV7-9 and TRBJ2-1; 11 nucleotides align to TRBD2. This CDR3 comprises 19 residues. Germline values: CDR1 SEHNR, CDR2 FQNEAQ (reference sequence). J gave up 10 bases and V 2 bases, and 19 bases lay outside the gene matches.

This clone was seen a single time. V usage is TRBV4-2 and J usage is TRBJ1-2, with D perhaps matching TRBD1 (6 bases). The V and J ends lost 0 bases and 6 bases respectively, with 29 bases between them. This CDR3 is 20 amino acids long. The germline CDR1 and CDR2 sequences are LGHNA and YNFKEQ. CDR3 sequence: CASSQDIVGAGASRSDGYTF. CDR3 nucleotides: TGTGCCAGCAGCCAAGATATAGTTGGGGCAGGGGCATCCCGTAGTGATGGCTACACCTTC.

The V and J genes are TRBV19 and TRBJ1-1; D might be TRBD1 (5 bases). Trimming took off 7 bases at V and 3 bases at J, with 21 bases between the two ends. In germline, CDR1 is LNHDA, CDR2 SQIVND (reference sequence). The CDR3 is 16 amino acids. The CDR3 is CASTVGLVRGYTEAFF. CDR3 bases: TGTGCCAGTACCGTGGGACTTGTCCGGGGATACACTGAAGCTTTCTTT.

CDR3 amino acids: CSVFGVSYEQYF. CDR3 sequence (DNA): TGCAGCGTTTTTGGTGTTAGCTACGAGCAGTACTTC. This chain joins TRBV29-1 and TRBJ2-7, with D hard to call. This CDR3 region has 12 residues. Germline assignment: CDR1 SQVTM and CDR2 ANQGSEA. V lost 5 bases and J 3 bases, leaving 11 bases between the germline ends.

A few counts support this clone. This sequence joins TRBV28 and TRBJ2-7; 8 nucleotides match TRBD1. Unmatched junction bases numbered 13, after V lost 6 bases and J lost 6 bases. The CDR3 consists of 15 residues. The V gene's germline CDR1 is MDHEN and CDR2 SYDVKM. The CDR3: CASSPLDRARSEQYF. The CDR3 region has the DNA TGTGCCAGCAGCCCCTTGGACAGGGCAAGGTCCGAGCAGTACTTC.

This chain connects TRBV5-1 to TRBJ1-5, with D tentatively TRBD1 (5 bases). Germline V gives CDR1 SGHRS, CDR2 YFSETQ. This CDR3 is 14 amino acids long. The V and J ends lost 0 bases and 5 bases respectively, with 9 bases between them. CDR3 nucleotide sequence: TGCGCCAGCAGCTTGGGGGGGGTCGATCAGCCCCAGCATTTT. Residues: CASSLGGVDQPQHF.

The chain employs TRBV19 and TRBJ1-1; TRBD1 is a possible D gene (6 bases). The V gene's germline CDR1 is LNHDA and CDR2 SQIVND (reference sequence). The CDR3 totals 13 residues. V was shortened by 6 bases and J by 1 base, with 9 bases between the two germline ends. CDR3 amino acids: CASSPGQNTEAFF. CDR3 DNA: TGTGCCAGTAGCCCGGGACAGAACACTGAAGCTTTCTTT.

The rearrangement links TRBV28 to TRBJ1-3, with TRBD1 matching 7 bases. The V segment lost 5 bases and the J segment 0 bases; nucleotides outside the gene matches: 10. Germline CDR1 reads MDHEN; CDR2 reads SYDVKM. The CDR3 loop spans 17 amino acids. In DNA form, the CDR3 reads TGTGCCAGCAGTCTCGACAGGGCCACCTACTCTGGAAACACCATATATTTT. Translated, it gives CASSLDRATYSGNTIYF. The full variable domain, with the rest looked up from reference TRBV28 and TRBJ1-3, is DVKVTQSSRYLVKRTGEKVFLECVQDMDHENMFWYRQDPGLGLRLIYFSYDVKMKEKGDIPEGYSVSREKKERFSLILESASTNQTSMYLCASSLDRATYSGNTIYFGEGSWLTVV.

The chain has TRBV11-1 and TRBJ2-5; TRBD1 might be the D (6 bases). With 0 bases removed from V and 2 bases from J, the gap between germline ends came to 19 bases. Germline V CDR1 and CDR2: SGHAT, FQDESV (reference sequence). CDR3 length equals 18 residues. The CDR3 protein is CASSLAAWGQVGQETQYF. The CDR3, as DNA: TGTGCCAGCAGCTTAGCGGCGTGGGGGCAAGTGGGGCAAGAGACCCAGTACTTC.

This chain connects TRBV18 to TRBJ2-2, with D tentatively TRBD1 (5 bases). V shed 4 bases and J shed 2 bases, with 8 bases lying between them. Germline V gene data show CDR1 as KGHSH and CDR2 as LQKENI. The CDR3 extends over 14 amino acids. The CDR3 loop reads CASSQQVNTGELFF. As DNA, the CDR3 is TGTGCCAGCTCACAACAGGTCAACACCGGGGAGCTGTTTTTT.

This chain connects TRBV6-5 to TRBJ2-1, with TRBD1 as a possible D gene (5 bases). CDR3 length: 14 residues. Trimming removed 7 bases from V and 10 bases from J, with 20 bases in between. Germline loops: CDR1 MNHEY, CDR2 SVGAGI. The CDR3 region is CASTSQGFSAEQFF. CDR3 DNA sequence: TGTGCCAGCACTTCTCAGGGATTCAGCGCGGAGCAGTTCTTC.

This chain links TRBV15 with TRBJ1-5; D might be TRBD1 (5 bases). There are 13 residues in the CDR3. CDR1 and CDR2 from the germline V gene are LNHNV and YYDKDF (reference sequence). V gave up 5 bases and J gave up 7 bases, with 12 bases separating them. CDR3 in DNA: TGTGCCACCAGCCCCTGTGGGGGGCAGCCCCAGCATTTT. This gives the protein CATSPCGGQPQHF. Together with reference TRBV15 and TRBJ1-5, the CDR3 gives the full variable domain: DAMVIQNPRYQVTQFGKPVTLSCSQTLNHNVMYWYQQKSSQAPKLLFHYYDKDFNNEADTPDNFQSRRPNTSFCFLDIRSPGLGDTAMYLCATSPCGGQPQHFGDGTRLSIL.

This rearrangement joins TRBV11-2 to TRBJ2-1; 7 bases agree with TRBD1. This CDR3 region has 16 residues. V shed 1 base and J 5 bases; nucleotides not matched to a gene: 8. From germline, CDR1 is SGHAT and CDR2 FQNNGV. The CDR3 DNA sequence: TGTGCCAGCAGCTTAGTTTACAGGGGCATAAACAATGAGCAGTTCTTC. Protein sequence: CASSLVYRGINNEQFF.

This chain joins TRBV27 and TRBJ2-3; 9 bases map to TRBD2. V lost 5 bases and J lost 2; bases outside the gene matches: 5. This CDR3 region has 15 residues. Germline CDR1 reads MNHEY; CDR2 reads SMNVEV (reference sequence). The CDR3 region has the DNA TGTGCCAGCAGTCTAGGACTAGCGCTCACAGATACGCAGTATTTT. Translated, it gives CASSLGLALTDTQYF.

CDR3 bases: TGTGCCAGCAGCCAAGTGGCTAGCGGGAGCAATGAGCAGTTCTTC. Protein: CASSQVASGSNEQFF. The rearrangement uses TRBV3-1 (or the pseudogene TRBV3-2) and TRBJ2-1; 10 positions match TRBD2. Trimming removed 1 base from V and 6 bases from J; junction bases left unmatched: 3. Germline CDR1 reads LGHDT; CDR2 reads YNNKEL (reference sequence). This CDR3 has 15 amino acids.

The chain recombines TRBV7-8 with TRBJ2-7; tentative D call: TRBD1 (6 bases). In germline, CDR1 is SGHVS, CDR2 FQNEAQ. The CDR3 covers 17 residues. V lost 1 base to trimming and J lost 6 bases, with 22 bases between them. In DNA form, the CDR3 reads TGTGCCAGCAGCTTAGGACGGCTAGGGACAACTATTTCCGAGCAGTACTTC. This codes for CASSLGRLGTTISEQYF.

The chain employs TRBV7-8 and TRBJ2-3, with 7 bases matching TRBD2. Trimming removed 6 bases from V and 1 base from J; junction bases left unmatched: 4. The CDR3 is 14 residues long. Looked up from germline, CDR1 is SGHVS and CDR2 is FQNEAQ. The CDR3 DNA follows: TGTGCCAGCAGACGGGACTACGGCACAGATACGCAGTATTTT. Its translation is CASRRDYGTDTQYF.

The V call is TRBV30, the J call TRBJ2-3, with 8 bases lining up with TRBD1. The CDR3 covers 13 residues. Germline CDR1 reads GTSNPN; CDR2 reads SVGIG (reference sequence). With V trimmed by 8 bases and J by 4 bases, 8 bases remained unmatched. The CDR3 DNA is TGTGCCGTGGACAGGGACCTCGCAGATACGCAGTATTTT. Protein: CAVDRDLADTQYF.

This chain connects TRBV4-2 to TRBJ2-3, with 8 bases identical to TRBD2. The CDR3 totals 15 residues. V dropped 4 bases and J dropped 0; count of bases not matched to a gene: 3. Germline CDR1 is LGHNA and CDR2 is YNFKEQ. The CDR3 reads CASSPPSGSTDTQYF. Here the CDR3 DNA reads TGTGCCAGCAGCCCCCCTAGCGGGAGCACAGATACGCAGTATTTT.

This sequence joins TRBV5-6 and TRBJ1-1; D gene uncertain. The CDR3 sequence is 16 residues long. Germline-derived CDR1 and CDR2 are SGHDT and YYEEEE. Trimming removed 0 bases from V and 3 bases from J, with 15 bases in between. This chain's CDR3 is CASSLVVSRVYTEAFF. In nucleotides, the CDR3 is TGTGCCAGCAGCTTGGTAGTCTCGAGGGTTTACACTGAAGCTTTCTTT.

The J gene is TRBJ1-2, the V gene TRBV28, with D perhaps TRBD1 (6 bases). The germline V gene has CDR1 MDHEN and CDR2 SYDVKM. The CDR3 contains 15 residues. V lost 5 bases to trimming and J lost 6 bases, with 19 bases between them. The CDR3 here is CASSLGHILVNGYTF. Here the CDR3 DNA reads TGTGCCAGCAGTCTGGGACACATTCTAGTCAATGGCTACACCTTC.

This sequence joins TRBV5-1 and TRBJ2-2; D perhaps matches TRBD2 (6 bases). Germline-derived CDR1 and CDR2 are SGHRS and YFSETQ. The CDR3 covers 15 residues. V was pared by 2 bases and J by 1 base, with 9 bases between. CDR3 region: CASSFSRGNTGELFF. The CDR3 DNA follows: TGCGCCAGCAGCTTCTCGCGGGGGAACACCGGGGAGCTGTTTTTT.

The CDR3 spells CASSLVGNEQFF. The CDR3 nucleotides read TGTGCCAGCAGTTTGGTCGGCAATGAGCAGTTCTTC. The V gene is TRBV12-3 or TRBV12-4, the J gene TRBJ2-1; D call uncertain. This CDR3 is 12 amino acids long. The V end lost 3 bases, the J end lost 6 bases, and 6 bases lay between the germline ends.

This chain joins TRBV4-2 and TRBJ2-1; D gene uncertain. The CDR3 covers 15 residues. Germline V CDR1 and CDR2: LGHNA, YNFKEQ. V gave up 0 bases and J gave up 0 bases, with 6 bases separating them. CDR3 sequence (DNA): TGTGCCAGCAGCCAAGAACCTAGCTCCTACAATGAGCAGTTCTTC. Its protein is CASSQEPSSYNEQFF.

This rearrangement joins TRBV10-3 to TRBJ2-7, with D maybe TRBD1 (6 bases). Trimming took off 3 bases at V and 0 bases at J, with 12 bases between the two ends. This CDR3 region has 15 residues. CDR1 ENHRY and CDR2 SYGVKD come from the germline V gene. The CDR3 spells CAISDYRDNSYEQYF. DNA for the CDR3: TGTGCCATCAGTGATTACCGGGACAACTCCTACGAGCAGTACTTC.